This TCR beta chain was recovered during a study of post-analysis software for immune sequencing data. Findings of the study overall: Five TRBV segments, including TRBV5-6, TRBV5-1 and TRBV20-1, were more frequent in patients than controls.

Presence of unique molecular identifiers characterized the TCR beta cDNA libraries. Input populations of about 0.85 to 11 million T cells gave rise to hundreds of thousands of cDNA molecules. TCRdb analysed the PCR reads with MiXCR anew, one entry per CDR3 protein. Of a few hundred thousand distinct CDR3 sequences in the sample, 30% to 45% are singletons; the top ten hold approximately 7.7%. The length of the CDR3 is 14 residues. CDR1 and CDR2 from the germline V gene are MNHEY and SMNVEV (reference sequence). Notes on this clonotype: Its antigen remains unknown.

The receptor was isolated from a girl aged 2-10 years with multiple sclerosis. The chain employs TRBV27 and TRBJ2-5; D perhaps matches TRBD1 (6 bases). The better agreement between TRBJ2-7 and the DNA end casts doubt on the J call. Sequences were obtained from blood. CDR3 DNA: TGTGCCAGCAGCTCCGAGGGACACAACTACGAGCAGTACTTC. Its protein is CASSSEGHNYEQYF.